Listed below are T cell receptor beta chains from one sample, sequenced in a study of blood T cell repertoires in COVID-19. Libraries were prepared by immunoSEQ multiplex PCR; TCRdb keeps only in-frame clonotypes and omits some of them. The data contain about 270,000 clones, around 90% of them seen just once; the ten biggest clones take up roughly 4.3%. Input material: PBMCs or T cells enriched from blood (not recorded which). Receptors originate from a young woman with acute COVID-19. Each CDR3 is given with its conserved first and last residue. A D gene is named only where the DNA matches it firmly. For some rows the clone size is stated as once, few or many, or as a class when expanded; others skip it.

j_call: TRBJ2-1
d_call: -
clone_size: -
v_call: TRBV3-1/TRBV3-2
cdr3_aa: CASSYGDSGRGQFF
cdr3_nt: TGTGCCAGCAGCTACGGGGACTCCGGCCGAGGGCAGTTCTTC

j_call: TRBJ2-1
d_call: -
clone_size: -
v_call: TRBV19
cdr3_aa: CASSIDEGTEQFF
cdr3_nt: TGTGCCAGTAGTATAGACGAAGGGACAGAGCAGTTCTTC

j_call: TRBJ1-1
d_call: -
clone_size: few
v_call: TRBV25-1
cdr3_aa: CASTETGNTEAFF
cdr3_nt: TGTGCCAGCACCGAAACAGGGAACACTGAAGCTTTCTTT

j_call: TRBJ2-1
d_call: TRBD2
clone_size: once
v_call: TRBV5-1
cdr3_aa: CASSGTSGYNEQFF
cdr3_nt: TGCGCCAGCAGCGGGACTAGCGGCTACAATGAGCAGTTCTTC

j_call: TRBJ2-2
d_call: -
clone_size: -
v_call: TRBV6-2/TRBV6-3
cdr3_aa: CASSYNGQTNTGELFF
cdr3_nt: TGTGCCAGCAGTTACAATGGACAGACCAACACCGGGGAGCTGTTTTTT

j_call: TRBJ1-5
d_call: -
clone_size: -
v_call: TRBV27
cdr3_aa: CASSLLLPGHSTNQPQHF
cdr3_nt: TGTGCCAGCAGTTTGCTCCTTCCGGGACACTCAACCAATCAGCCCCAGCATTTT

j_call: TRBJ1-6
d_call: -
clone_size: -
v_call: TRBV30
cdr3_aa: CAWSPGTFLGSPLHF
cdr3_nt: TGTGCCTGGAGTCCCGGGACATTTTTAGGTTCACCCCTCCACTTT

j_call: TRBJ2-3
d_call: TRBD1
clone_size: once
v_call: TRBV19
cdr3_aa: CASSIMGQSTDTQYF
cdr3_nt: TGTGCCAGTAGTATTATGGGACAGAGCACAGATACGCAGTATTTT

j_call: TRBJ1-4
d_call: -
clone_size: -
v_call: TRBV19
cdr3_aa: CASSRQELTNEKLFF
cdr3_nt: TGTGCCAGTAGTAGACAGGAGCTCACTAATGAAAAACTGTTTTTT

j_call: TRBJ1-1
d_call: -
clone_size: -
v_call: TRBV5-1
cdr3_aa: CASSQQVREDTEAFF
cdr3_nt: TGCGCCAGCAGCCAACAGGTCCGCGAGGACACTGAAGCTTTCTTT

j_call: TRBJ2-7
d_call: TRBD1
clone_size: once
v_call: TRBV3-1/TRBV3-2
cdr3_aa: CASRTGTGVTEQYF
cdr3_nt: TGTGCCAGCAGGACCGGGACAGGAGTCACTGAGCAGTACTTC

j_call: TRBJ2-7
d_call: -
clone_size: -
v_call: TRBV27
cdr3_aa: CASSLARGNHEQYF
cdr3_nt: TGTGCCAGCAGTTTGGCCAGGGGTAACCACGAGCAGTACTTC

j_call: TRBJ2-7
d_call: TRBD2
clone_size: -
v_call: TRBV28
cdr3_aa: CASSGLAVVDEQYF
cdr3_nt: TGTGCCAGCAGTGGACTAGCGGTTGTGGACGAGCAGTACTTC

j_call: TRBJ2-7
d_call: TRBD1
clone_size: once
v_call: TRBV5-4
cdr3_aa: CASSLYRGQGAGEQYF
cdr3_nt: TGTGCCAGCAGCTTGTATAGGGGACAGGGGGCGGGGGAGCAGTACTTC

j_call: TRBJ1-2
d_call: -
clone_size: -
v_call: TRBV6-5
cdr3_aa: CASSYTNWVENGYTF
cdr3_nt: TGTGCCAGCAGTTACACTAATTGGGTCGAAAATGGCTACACCTTC

j_call: TRBJ1-1
d_call: -
clone_size: -
v_call: TRBV19
cdr3_aa: CASNLNTEAFF
cdr3_nt: TGTGCCTCGAACTTGAACACTGAAGCTTTCTTT

j_call: TRBJ1-1
d_call: -
clone_size: -
v_call: TRBV24-1
cdr3_aa: CATSDQWDIPSEAFF
cdr3_nt: TGTGCCACCAGTGACCAGTGGGACATTCCCTCTGAAGCTTTCTTT

j_call: TRBJ1-4
d_call: TRBD1
clone_size: -
v_call: TRBV14
cdr3_aa: CASSLRQGVEEKLFF
cdr3_nt: TGTGCCAGCAGCCTCAGACAGGGGGTGGAAGAAAAACTGTTTTTT

j_call: TRBJ2-3
d_call: -
clone_size: -
v_call: TRBV5-1
cdr3_aa: CASSQGVYAGPTDTQYF
cdr3_nt: TGCGCCAGCAGCCAGGGGGTCTACGCGGGGCCCACAGATACGCAGTATTTT

j_call: TRBJ1-1
d_call: TRBD1
clone_size: -
v_call: TRBV29-1
cdr3_aa: CSVLGQVTMMNTEAFF
cdr3_nt: TGCAGCGTTCTGGGACAGGTGACGATGATGAACACTGAAGCTTTCTTT

j_call: TRBJ1-5
d_call: TRBD1
clone_size: few
v_call: TRBV7-2
cdr3_aa: CASSPGQGFNQPQHF
cdr3_nt: TGTGCCAGCAGCCCGGGACAGGGGTTCAATCAGCCCCAGCATTTT

j_call: TRBJ1-6
d_call: -
clone_size: -
v_call: TRBV7-9
cdr3_aa: CASSPGYNSPLHF
cdr3_nt: TGTGCCAGCAGCCCGGGCTATAATTCACCCCTCCACTTT

j_call: TRBJ1-2
d_call: -
clone_size: -
v_call: TRBV2
cdr3_aa: CASSEGQYYGYTF
cdr3_nt: TGTGCCAGCAGTGAAGGACAGTACTATGGCTACACCTTC

j_call: TRBJ2-7
d_call: -
clone_size: -
v_call: TRBV21-1
cdr3_aa: CASSKGDRLRDEQYF
cdr3_nt: TGTGCCAGCAGCAAAGGCGACAGGCTCCGGGACGAGCAGTACTTC